This T cell receptor (beta chain) appears in the sequencing data of a study of cytomegalovirus exposure and HLA in healthy donors. Whole-study results and caveats: TCR beta chains associated with HLA were, in a later analysis, more clonally expanded than equally common others. For most subjects, TCR beta sequences were reported to predict HLA-A and HLA-B alleles with accuracy.

Regarding this clone: As yet, its antigen is unknown.

V lost 3 bases, J lost 5 bases, and 10 bases lay in between. This CDR3 spans 13 amino acids. The germline CDR1 and CDR2 sequences are MDHEN and SYDVKM. A multiplex PCR was run with 60 Vbeta primers and 13 Jbeta primers. The data were produced by immunoSEQ multiplex PCR, yet TCRdb's version contains in-frame clones alone and is incomplete. The sample includes around 130,000 clones, around 82% of them seen just once. Sequenced material: PBMCs. The chain links TRBV28 to TRBJ1-2, with D unclear. The TCR originated in a male donor in good health and CMV-seropositive. The DNA for the CDR3 is TGTGCCAGCAGTTTGTCACAGATTTATGGCTACACCTTC. Translation gives CASSLSQIYGYTF.